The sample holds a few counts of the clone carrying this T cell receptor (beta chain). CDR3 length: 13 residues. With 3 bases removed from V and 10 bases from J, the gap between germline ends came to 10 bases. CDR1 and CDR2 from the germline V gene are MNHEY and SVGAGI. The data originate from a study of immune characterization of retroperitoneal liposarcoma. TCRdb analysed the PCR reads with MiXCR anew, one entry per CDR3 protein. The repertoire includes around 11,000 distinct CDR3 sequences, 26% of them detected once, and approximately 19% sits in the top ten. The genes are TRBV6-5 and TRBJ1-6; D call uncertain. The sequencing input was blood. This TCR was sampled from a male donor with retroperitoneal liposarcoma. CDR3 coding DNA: TGTGCCAGCAGTTATAATCGTCCATCACCCCTCCACTTT. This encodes CASSYNRPSPLHF.